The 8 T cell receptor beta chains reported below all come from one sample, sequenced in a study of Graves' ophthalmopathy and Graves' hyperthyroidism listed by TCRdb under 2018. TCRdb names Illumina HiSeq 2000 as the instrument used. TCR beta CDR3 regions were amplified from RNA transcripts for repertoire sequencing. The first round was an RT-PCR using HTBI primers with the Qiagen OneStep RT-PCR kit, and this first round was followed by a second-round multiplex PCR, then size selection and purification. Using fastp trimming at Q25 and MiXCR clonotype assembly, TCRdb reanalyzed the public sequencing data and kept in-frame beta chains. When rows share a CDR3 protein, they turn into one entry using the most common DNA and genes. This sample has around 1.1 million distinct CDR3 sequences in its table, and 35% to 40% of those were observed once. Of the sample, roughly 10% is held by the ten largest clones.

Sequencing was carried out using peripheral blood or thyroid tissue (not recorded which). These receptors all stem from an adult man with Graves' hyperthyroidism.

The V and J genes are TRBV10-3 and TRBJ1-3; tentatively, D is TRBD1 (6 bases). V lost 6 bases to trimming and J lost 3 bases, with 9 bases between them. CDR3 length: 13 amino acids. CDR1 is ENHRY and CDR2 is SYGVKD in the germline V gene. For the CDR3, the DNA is TGTGCCATCAGGGACAGAAGTGGAAACACCATATATTTT. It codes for CAIRDRSGNTIYF.

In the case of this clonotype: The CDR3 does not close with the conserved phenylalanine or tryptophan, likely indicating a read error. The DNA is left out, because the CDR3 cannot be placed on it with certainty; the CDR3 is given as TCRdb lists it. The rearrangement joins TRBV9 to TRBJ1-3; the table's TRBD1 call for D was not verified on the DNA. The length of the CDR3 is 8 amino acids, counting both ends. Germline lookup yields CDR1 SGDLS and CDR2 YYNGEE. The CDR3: CASSPWGQ.

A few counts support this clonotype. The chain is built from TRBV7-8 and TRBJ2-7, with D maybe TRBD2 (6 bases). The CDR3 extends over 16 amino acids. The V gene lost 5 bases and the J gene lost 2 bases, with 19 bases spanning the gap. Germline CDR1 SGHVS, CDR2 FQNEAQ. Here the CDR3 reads CASSPYFHSGPYEQYF. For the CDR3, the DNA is TGTGCCAGCAGCCCGTACTTCCATAGCGGTCCCTACGAGCAGTACTTC.

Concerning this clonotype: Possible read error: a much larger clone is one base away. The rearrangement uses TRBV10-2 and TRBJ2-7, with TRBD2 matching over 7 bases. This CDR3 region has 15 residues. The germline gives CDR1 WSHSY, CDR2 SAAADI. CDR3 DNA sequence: TGCGCCGGCAGTCGGGGGACTATATCCAACTACGAGCAGTACTTC. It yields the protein CAGSRGTISNYEQYF.

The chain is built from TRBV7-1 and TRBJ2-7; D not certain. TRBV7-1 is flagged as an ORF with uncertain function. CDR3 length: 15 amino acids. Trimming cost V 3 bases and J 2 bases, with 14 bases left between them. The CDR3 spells CASSSRHPEAYEQYF. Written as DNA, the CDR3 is TGTGCCAGCAGCTCTCGACACCCCGAAGCCTACGAGCAGTACTTC.

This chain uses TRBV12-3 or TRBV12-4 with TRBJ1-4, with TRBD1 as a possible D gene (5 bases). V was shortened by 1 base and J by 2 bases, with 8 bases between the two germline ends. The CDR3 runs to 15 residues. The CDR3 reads CASSLGAGTNEKLFF. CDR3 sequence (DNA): TGTGCCAGCAGTTTAGGGGCAGGGACTAATGAAAAACTGTTTTTT.

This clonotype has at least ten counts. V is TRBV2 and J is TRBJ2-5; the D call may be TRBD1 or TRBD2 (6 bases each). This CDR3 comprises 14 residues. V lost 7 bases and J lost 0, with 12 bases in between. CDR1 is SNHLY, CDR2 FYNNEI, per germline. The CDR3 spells CASMGGPYQETQYF. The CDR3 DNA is TGTGCCAGCATGGGGGGCCCATACCAAGAGACCCAGTACTTC. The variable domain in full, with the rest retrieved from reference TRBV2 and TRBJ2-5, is EPEVTQTPSHQVTQMGQEVILRCVPISNHLYFYWYRQILGQKVEFLVSFYNNEISEKSEIFDDQFSVERPDGSNFTLKIRSTKLEDSAMYFCASMGGPYQETQYFGPGTRLLVL.

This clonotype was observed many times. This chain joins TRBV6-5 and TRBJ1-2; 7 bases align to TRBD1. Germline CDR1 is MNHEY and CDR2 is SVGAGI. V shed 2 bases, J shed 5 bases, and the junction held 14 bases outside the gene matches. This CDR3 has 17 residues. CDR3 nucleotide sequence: TGTGCCAGCAGTTACCAGAAAAGCCTTGCAGGGGGATATGGCTACACCTTC. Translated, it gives CASSYQKSLAGGYGYTF.